This T cell receptor (beta chain) is from a study of T cell responses to AZD1222 COVID-19 vaccine. Findings of the study overall: The donor cohort was predominantly white British with a female majority, and clonal diversity may have been underestimated.

About this clone itself: Its antigen is not known.

From germline, CDR1 is SGHVS and CDR2 FQNEAQ. CDR3 length: 14 amino acids. V lost 7 bases and J lost 4; bases outside the gene matches: 5. Clones were sequenced by immunoSEQ multiplex PCR, and TCRdb holds only the in-frame ones, with some missing. The sample gives around 99,000 clones, more than 70% of which show up once; roughly 18% is in the top ten. This chain joins TRBV7-8 and TRBJ1-2; 11 bases are a match to TRBD1. Sequencing used peripheral blood, obtained on day 0 of AZD1222 vaccination. This receptor was identified in an adult in good health. The CDR3: CASNTGQGAYGYTF. CDR3 in DNA: TGTGCCAGCAACACTGGACAGGGGGCCTATGGCTACACCTTC.